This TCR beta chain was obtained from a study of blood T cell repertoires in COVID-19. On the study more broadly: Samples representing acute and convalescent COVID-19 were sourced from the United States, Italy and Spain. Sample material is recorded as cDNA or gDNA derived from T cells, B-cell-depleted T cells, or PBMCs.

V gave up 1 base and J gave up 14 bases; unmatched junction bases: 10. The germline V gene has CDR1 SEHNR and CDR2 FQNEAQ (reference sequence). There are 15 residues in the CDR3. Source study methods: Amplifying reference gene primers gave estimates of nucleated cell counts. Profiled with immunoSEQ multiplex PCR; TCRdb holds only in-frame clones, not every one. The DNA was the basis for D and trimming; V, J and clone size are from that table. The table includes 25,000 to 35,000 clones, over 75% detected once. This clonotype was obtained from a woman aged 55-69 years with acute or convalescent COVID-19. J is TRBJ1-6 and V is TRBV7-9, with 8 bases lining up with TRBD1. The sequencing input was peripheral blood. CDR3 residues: CASSLESGTGLTLHF. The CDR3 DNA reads TGTGCCAGCAGCTTAGAATCCGGGACAGGTCTCACCCTCCACTTT.